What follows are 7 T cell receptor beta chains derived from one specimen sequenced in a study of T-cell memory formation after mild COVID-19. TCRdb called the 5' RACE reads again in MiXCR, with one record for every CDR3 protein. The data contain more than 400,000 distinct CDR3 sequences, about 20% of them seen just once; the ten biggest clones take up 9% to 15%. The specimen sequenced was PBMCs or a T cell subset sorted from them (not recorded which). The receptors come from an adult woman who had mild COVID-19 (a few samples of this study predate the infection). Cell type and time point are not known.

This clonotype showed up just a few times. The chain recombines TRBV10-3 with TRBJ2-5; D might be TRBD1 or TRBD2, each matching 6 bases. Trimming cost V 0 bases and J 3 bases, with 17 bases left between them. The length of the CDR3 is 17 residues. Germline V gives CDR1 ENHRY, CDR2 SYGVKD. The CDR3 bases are TGTGCCATCAGTGAGTCAGGGTCGGGGGCCTACAAAGAGACCCAGTACTTC. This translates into CAISESGSGAYKETQYF.

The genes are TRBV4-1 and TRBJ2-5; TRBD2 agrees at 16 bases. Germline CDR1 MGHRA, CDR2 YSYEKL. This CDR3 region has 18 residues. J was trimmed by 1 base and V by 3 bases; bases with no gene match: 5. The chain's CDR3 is CASSQNGTSGRAQETQYF. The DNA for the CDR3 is TGCGCCAGCAGCCAGAACGGGACTAGCGGGAGGGCCCAAGAGACCCAGTACTTC.

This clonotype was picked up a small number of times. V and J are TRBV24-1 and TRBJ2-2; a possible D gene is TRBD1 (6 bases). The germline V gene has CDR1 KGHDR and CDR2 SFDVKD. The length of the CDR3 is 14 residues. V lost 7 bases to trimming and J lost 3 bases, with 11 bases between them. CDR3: CATRVDSDTGELFF. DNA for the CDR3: TGTGCCACCAGAGTGGACAGTGACACCGGGGAGCTGTTTTTT.

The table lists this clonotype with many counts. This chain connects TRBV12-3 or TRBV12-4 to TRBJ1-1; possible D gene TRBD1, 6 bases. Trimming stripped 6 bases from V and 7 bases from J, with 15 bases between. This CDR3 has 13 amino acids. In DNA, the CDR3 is TGTGCCAGCAGCCGCCCCGGGGGCGGTGAAGCTTTCTTT. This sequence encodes CASSRPGGGEAFF.

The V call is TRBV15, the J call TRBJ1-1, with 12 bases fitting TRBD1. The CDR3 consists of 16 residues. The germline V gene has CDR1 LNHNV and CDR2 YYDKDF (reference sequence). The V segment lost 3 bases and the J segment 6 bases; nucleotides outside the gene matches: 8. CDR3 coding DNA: TGTGCCACCAGCAGCGACTCCTGGGACAGGGGGCCTGAAGCTTTCTTT. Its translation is CATSSDSWDRGPEAFF.

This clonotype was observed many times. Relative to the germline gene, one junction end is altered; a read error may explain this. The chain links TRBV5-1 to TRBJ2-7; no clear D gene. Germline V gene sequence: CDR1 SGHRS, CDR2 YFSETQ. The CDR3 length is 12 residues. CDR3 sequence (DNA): TGTGCCAGCAGTTTAGTCGGTAACGAGCAGTACTTC. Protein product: CASSLVGNEQYF. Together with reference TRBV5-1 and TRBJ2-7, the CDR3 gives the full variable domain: KAGVTQTPRYLIKTRGQQVTLSCSPISGHRSVSWYQQTPGQGLQFLFEYFSETQRNKGNFPGRFSGRQFSNSRSEMNVSTLELGDSALYLCASSLVGNEQYFGPGTRLTVT.

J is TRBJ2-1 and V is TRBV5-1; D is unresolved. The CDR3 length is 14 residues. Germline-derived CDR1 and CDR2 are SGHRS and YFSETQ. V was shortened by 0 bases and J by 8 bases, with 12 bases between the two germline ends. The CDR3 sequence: CASSLAIGYDEQFF. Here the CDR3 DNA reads TGCGCCAGCAGCTTGGCGATAGGATACGATGAGCAGTTCTTC.